This TCR beta chain was sequenced in a study of blood T cell repertoires in COVID-19. Looking at the study overall: Nucleic acid was either cDNA or gDNA, and it came from T cells, B-cell-depleted T cells, or PBMCs.

The CDR3 is 14 residues long. Germline V gene sequence: CDR1 MNHNY, CDR2 SVGAGI (reference sequence). V shed 6 bases and J shed 7 bases, with 16 bases lying between them. In the original analysis: How many nucleated cells were present was estimated from reference gene primer amplification. TCRdb's copy holds only in-frame clones and misses some; the assay was immunoSEQ multiplex PCR. V, J and clone size reflect that table, while D and trimming were determined from the DNA. The profile shows about 250,000 clones, roughly 88% of them singletons. The source material was peripheral blood. The source of this sequence is a man older than 75 with acute or convalescent COVID-19. This chain links TRBV6-6 with TRBJ1-3; D is perhaps TRBD1 (5 bases). The CDR3 DNA is TGTGCCAGCAGATCAGACAGCCAGGGTAACACCATATATTTT. Amino acids: CASRSDSQGNTIYF.